Listed below are T cell receptor beta chains from one sample, sequenced in a study of neurological immune-mediated disorders. TCRdb reanalysed the 5' RACE reads using MiXCR and keeps one entry per CDR3 protein. This table holds about 84,000 distinct CDR3 sequences, 3.5% to 4.5% found once. The sequencing input was PBMCs. The receptors derive from a woman in her sixties or seventies with multiple sclerosis. Both conserved end residues are part of each CDR3. A D gene is named only where the DNA matches it firmly. Not every row has a clone size; where given, it reads once, few, many or a size class.

>many|TRBD1|TRBV5-1|TRBJ2-1
CASSSDGQGNNEQFF
TGCGCCAGCAGCTCGGACGGACAGGGAAACAATGAGCAGTTCTTC
>many|.|TRBV21-1|TRBJ1-5
CASSYWGPRPYSNQPQHF
TGTGCCAGCAGCTATTGGGGGCCCCGGCCTTATAGCAATCAGCCCCAGCATTTT
>.|.|TRBV12-3/TRBV12-4|TRBJ2-1
CASSLAGGAYEQFF
TGTGCCAGCAGTTTAGCTGGGGGGGCCTATGAGCAGTTCTTC
>many|TRBD1|TRBV12-5|TRBJ1-1
CASGHGQAKNTEAFF
TGTGCTAGTGGTCACGGACAGGCGAAGAACACTGAAGCTTTCTTT
>many|.|TRBV10-3|TRBJ2-7
CATQGGSSHEQYF
TGTGCCACCCAGGGGGGGTCTAGCCACGAGCAGTACTTC
>many|.|TRBV29-1|TRBJ2-3
CSVDWPRTDTQYF
TGCAGCGTTGACTGGCCTCGCACAGATACGCAGTATTTT
>many|TRBD1|TRBV27|TRBJ1-2
CASSSQLQTGEGYGYTF
TGTGCCAGCAGTTCCCAATTGCAAACAGGGGAAGGCTATGGCTACACCTTC
>many|TRBD1|TRBV7-9|TRBJ2-1
CASSSDRGLEQFF
TGTGCCAGCAGCTCGGACAGGGGCTTGGAGCAGTTCTTC
>many|.|TRBV3-1|TRBJ1-2
CASQRGGGYTF
TGTGCCAGCCAAAGAGGGGGAGGCTACACCTTC
>many|TRBD2|TRBV25-1|TRBJ2-5
CASIGRGGSQETQYF
TGTGCCAGCATTGGCCGGGGAGGGTCACAAGAGACCCAGTACTTC
>many|.|TRBV5-5|TRBJ1-4
CASSRGPIATNEKLFF
TGTGCCAGCAGCCGGGGACCGATTGCAACTAATGAAAAACTGTTTTTT
>many|TRBD2|TRBV20-1|TRBJ2-1
CSAILLALGNEQFF
TGCAGTGCTATTCTACTAGCGCTAGGCAATGAGCAGTTCTTC
>many|.|TRBV3-1|TRBJ1-2
CASSPRQETYGYTF
TGTGCCAGCAGCCCCCGACAGGAGACCTATGGCTACACCTTC
>many|TRBD1|TRBV28|TRBJ1-1
CASSLDRVVTEAFF
TGTGCCAGCAGTTTGGACAGGGTTGTCACTGAAGCTTTCTTT
>many|.|TRBV5-1|TRBJ1-1
CASSFTASSTEAFF
TGCGCCAGCAGTTTCACAGCTTCGAGCACTGAAGCTTTCTTT
>many|.|TRBV7-2|TRBJ2-3
CASSLKLGTDTQYF
TGTGCCAGCAGCCTAAAACTAGGCACAGATACGCAGTATTTT
>many|.|TRBV20-1|TRBJ1-4
CSARDQGGANEKLFF
TGCAGTGCTAGAGATCAGGGAGGGGCTAATGAAAAACTGTTTTTT
>many|.|TRBV11-1|TRBJ1-1
CASSLVAPEDTEAFF
TGTGCCAGCAGCTTAGTGGCACCGGAGGACACTGAAGCTTTCTTT
>many|.|TRBV12-3/TRBV12-4|TRBJ1-1
CASSFARNTEAFF
TGTGCCAGCAGTTTTGCCAGGAACACTGAAGCTTTCTTT
>many|.|TRBV11-3|TRBJ1-1
CASSPNGPTAEAFF
TGTGCCAGCAGCCCTAACGGGCCAACCGCTGAAGCTTTCTTT
>many|TRBD1|TRBV4-1|TRBJ1-6
CASSQGNRGINSPLHF
TGCGCCAGCAGCCAAGGAAACAGGGGGATAAATTCACCCCTCCACTTT
>many|.|TRBV6-5|TRBJ1-1
CASSYSGRNTEAFF
TGTGCCAGCAGTTACTCTGGCAGGAACACTGAAGCTTTCTTT
>many|TRBD1|TRBV14|TRBJ2-2
CASSRPGQGPTGELFF
TGTGCCAGCAGCCGGCCGGGACAGGGACCCACCGGGGAGCTGTTTTTT
>many|.|TRBV7-6|TRBJ2-1
CASSFRAGWDEQFF
TGTGCCAGCAGCTTTCGGGCAGGTTGGGATGAGCAGTTCTTC
>many|.|TRBV20-1|TRBJ1-2
CSNNRESYGYTF
TGCAGTAATAACAGGGAATCCTATGGCTACACCTTC
>many|TRBD2|TRBV9|TRBJ2-3
CASSPRLAGKDTQYF
TGTGCCAGCAGCCCTCGGTTAGCGGGGAAGGATACGCAGTATTTT
>many|.|TRBV5-1|TRBJ1-6
CASSLAVGHVDSPLHF
TGCGCCAGCAGCTTGGCCGTGGGCCACGTAGATTCACCCCTCCACTTT
>many|TRBD1|TRBV12-3/TRBV12-4|TRBJ1-1
CASSLTGWSNTEAFF
TGTGCCAGCAGCCTGACAGGGTGGTCGAACACTGAAGCTTTCTTT
>many|.|TRBV5-4|TRBJ2-3
CASSWGAGITDTQYF
TGTGCCAGCAGCTGGGGAGCGGGTATCACAGATACGCAGTATTTT
>many|.|TRBV24-1|TRBJ1-2
CATSDLRGGNYGYTF
TGTGCCACCAGTGATTTAAGGGGGGGCAACTATGGCTACACCTTC
>many|.|TRBV3-1|TRBJ1-5
CASSPRGFQPQHF
TGTGCCAGCAGCCCCAGGGGTTTTCAGCCCCAGCATTTT
>many|.|TRBV7-9|TRBJ1-4
CASSSGGRGSHEKLFF
TGTGCCAGCAGCTCGGGAGGAAGGGGTTCCCATGAAAAACTGTTTTTT
>many|.|TRBV28|TRBJ2-5
CASSLPQQETQYF
TGTGCCAGCAGTTTACCACAGCAAGAGACCCAGTACTTC
>many|TRBD2|TRBV27|TRBJ2-5
CASSLSRTGGYQETQYF
TGTGCCAGCAGTTTATCTAGGACCGGGGGGTACCAAGAGACCCAGTACTTC
>many|.|TRBV5-1|TRBJ2-7
CASSPNYTPYEQYF
TGCGCCAGCAGCCCTAACTACACCCCCTACGAGCAGTACTTC